This record concerns one T cell receptor (beta chain) sequence. Original data processing: Reference gene primer amplification yielded estimated nucleated cell counts. TCRdb's copy holds only in-frame clones and misses some; the assay was immunoSEQ multiplex PCR. V and J calls and clone size follow that table, whereas D and trimming were derived from the DNA. The sample lists 200,000 to 250,000 clones; 70% to 85% were seen once. The V gene lost 1 base and the J gene lost 5 bases, with 12 bases spanning the gap. The germline V gene encodes CDR1 LGHDT and CDR2 YNNKEL (reference sequence). The CDR3 sequence is 15 residues long. The data were taken from a study of blood T cell repertoires in COVID-19. Study-wide background: Samples of COVID-19 (acute and convalescent) were obtained from the United States, Italy and Spain.

The clonotype was recovered from an elderly man with acute or convalescent COVID-19. Input material: peripheral blood. This rearrangement joins TRBV3-1 (or the pseudogene TRBV3-2) to TRBJ2-4; D unresolved. The CDR3 coding sequence is TGTGCCAGCAGCCAAGTATCTACCTCCCAAAACATTCAGTACTTC. Encoded protein: CASSQVSTSQNIQYF.